Below are 17 T cell receptor beta chains sequenced from a single sample in a study of CD8 T cells in ankylosing spondylitis. TCRdb reanalysed the 5' RACE reads using MiXCR and keeps one entry per CDR3 protein. The table has under 400,000 distinct CDR3 sequences, 11% seen once. The sequencing sample was made of blood, either unsorted or a sorted T cell fraction (not recorded which). The receptors shown here come from a female donor with ankylosing spondylitis or in good health (not recorded which).

The V and J genes are TRBV30 and TRBJ2-2; D is tentatively TRBD1 or TRBD2 (6 bases each). V was pared by 0 bases and J by 8 bases, with 13 bases between. Germline-derived CDR1 and CDR2 are GTSNPN and SVGIG (reference sequence). CDR3 size: 14 residues. CDR3 nucleotides: TGTGCCTGGAGTGTTAGGGGGGCAGGAGGGGAGCTGTTTTTT. It yields the protein CAWSVRGAGGELFF.

Many counts were recorded for this clonotype. This chain joins TRBV5-1 and TRBJ2-7; TRBD1 agrees at 7 bases. CDR1 SGHRS and CDR2 YFSETQ come from the germline V gene. Trimming cost V 4 bases and J 0 bases; bases outside gene matches: 4. CDR3 length: 14 residues. For the CDR3, the DNA is TGCGCCAGCAGCCGAACAGGGGACTCCTACGAGCAGTACTTC. It translates to CASSRTGDSYEQYF.

This clonotype was counted a few times. The chain links TRBV11-2 to TRBJ2-3, with 10 bases identical to TRBD1. The V gene's germline CDR1 is SGHAT and CDR2 FQNNGV. V trimming: 2 bases; J trimming: 2 bases; junction bases outside the gene matches: 10. This CDR3 spans 18 amino acids. The DNA of the CDR3 is TGTGCCAGCAGCTTAAATTACCGGGACAGGGGATCCACAGATACGCAGTATTTT. Amino acids: CASSLNYRDRGSTDTQYF.

In its sample, this clonotype was seen many times. V usage is TRBV18 and J usage is TRBJ1-1, with a possible D match to TRBD1 (6 bases). The V and J ends lost 7 bases and 1 base respectively, with 10 bases between them. The CDR3 loop spans 13 amino acids. From germline, CDR1 is KGHSH and CDR2 LQKENI. CDR3: CASWGRRNTEAFF. The DNA of the CDR3 is TGTGCCAGCTGGGGGCGGAGGAACACTGAAGCTTTCTTT.

This clonotype was found many times. The chain couples TRBV5-1 to TRBJ1-2; D is undetermined. V was pared by 7 bases and J by 1 base, with 11 bases between. This CDR3 has 13 amino acids. Per germline, CDR1 SGHRS and CDR2 YFSETQ. In DNA form, the CDR3 reads TGCGCCAGCCGACCAGCTTTTAACTATGGCTACACCTTC. Protein product: CASRPAFNYGYTF.

This clonotype was detected only a few times. The chain employs TRBV19 and TRBJ2-1; the match to TRBD2 covers 10 bases. CDR3 length equals 16 residues. The germline V gene has CDR1 LNHDA and CDR2 SQIVND (reference sequence). V lost 5 bases, J lost 0 bases, and 4 bases stayed unmatched. CDR3 region: CASSGRLAGSYNEQFF. CDR3 nucleotide sequence: TGTGCCAGTAGTGGGCGACTAGCGGGCTCCTACAATGAGCAGTTCTTC.

This clonotype was seen at least ten times. V is TRBV28 and J is TRBJ2-5; tentatively, D is TRBD1 or TRBD2 (5 bases each). Germline values: CDR1 MDHEN, CDR2 SYDVKM. The ends were cut back, 5 bases at V and 4 bases at J, with 14 bases in the middle. The CDR3 spans 14 residues. CDR3 protein: CASSIGTSVETQYF. The CDR3 coding sequence is TGTGCCAGCAGTATCGGGACCAGCGTAGAGACCCAGTACTTC.

This sequence joins TRBV4-2 and TRBJ2-6; D gene uncertain. Per germline, CDR1 LGHNA and CDR2 YNFKEQ. V shed 1 base and J shed 0 bases, with 16 bases lying between them. The CDR3 is made up of 19 amino acids. The CDR3 sequence: CASSQALSHSASGANVLTF. For the CDR3, the DNA is TGTGCCAGCAGCCAAGCCCTCTCGCATTCTGCCTCTGGGGCCAACGTCCTGACTTTC.

V and J are TRBV28 and TRBJ2-7, with D maybe TRBD2 (6 bases). CDR1 MDHEN and CDR2 SYDVKM come from the germline V gene. The CDR3 sequence is 16 residues long. Trimming shortened V by 5 bases and J by 7 bases, and 24 bases separated the two germline ends. DNA of the CDR3: TGTGCCAGCAGTCCCCCACCTGGCGGGGAAGCAACGGAGCAGTACTTC. Translating gives CASSPPPGGEATEQYF.

The chain links TRBV28 to TRBJ2-3, with D possibly being TRBD2 (7 bases). V lost 0 bases, J lost 4 bases, and 17 bases lay in between. This CDR3 is 17 amino acids long. Germline CDR1 reads MDHEN; CDR2 reads SYDVKM. In DNA, the CDR3 is TGTGCCAGCAGTTTATGGGGGAGGGGGGTCGGCCCAGATACGCAGTATTTT. This gives the protein CASSLWGRGVGPDTQYF.

This clonotype was seen many times. CDR3: CAIRYDRDNEQFF. For the CDR3, the DNA is TGTGCCATCAGATACGACAGGGACAATGAGCAGTTCTTC. The V gene is TRBV10-3, the J gene TRBJ2-1, with 7 positions matching TRBD1. Germline CDR1 reads ENHRY; CDR2 reads SYGVKD. V dropped 6 bases and J dropped 5; count of bases not matched to a gene: 4. The CDR3 runs 13 residues.

The rearrangement links TRBV18 to TRBJ1-3; 7 bases agree with TRBD1. The CDR3 has 17 amino acids. Trimming cost V 0 bases and J 4 bases; bases outside gene matches: 9. Germline-derived CDR1 and CDR2 are KGHSH and LQKENI. The CDR3, as DNA: TGTGCCAGCTCACCACCGGGACAGCCCTCTGGAGGAAACACCATATATTTT. Protein product: CASSPPGQPSGGNTIYF. Full variable domain (missing parts from reference TRBV18 and TRBJ1-3): NAGVMQNPRHLVRRRGQEARLRCSPMKGHSHVYWYRQLPEEGLKFMVYLQKENIIDESGMPKERFSAEFPKEGPSILRIQQVVRGDSAAYFCASSPPGQPSGGNTIYFGEGSWLTVV.

The chain is built from TRBV7-2 and TRBJ2-3; D perhaps matches TRBD2 (5 bases). The CDR3 contains 16 residues. V was shortened by 4 bases and J by 5 bases, with 19 bases between the two germline ends. Germline CDR1 SGHTA, CDR2 FQGNSA. CDR3 sequence reads: CASSWASLTRRDTQYF. The DNA of the CDR3 is TGTGCCAGCAGCTGGGCGTCCCTTACTAGGAGAGATACGCAGTATTTT.

With respect to this clonotype: This sequence may be a read error, since a much larger clone differs from it by one base. The V call is TRBV20-1, the J call TRBJ2-7, with D uncertain. The CDR3 has 14 residues. CDR1 is DFQATT and CDR2 is SNEGSKA in the germline V gene (reference sequence). Here the CDR3 DNA reads TGCAATGCTCCGGTTGAAGGAGTATGGGACGAGCAGTACTTC. Its protein product is CNAPVEGVWDEQYF.

This clonotype was picked up many times. CDR3 loop: CATSRTVSYEQYF. The CDR3 DNA follows: TGTGCCACCAGCAGAACAGTCTCCTACGAGCAGTACTTC. The chain recombines TRBV15 with TRBJ2-7; no reliable D call. Germline CDR1 and CDR2: LNHNV and YYDKDF (reference sequence). V was pared by 2 bases and J by 0 bases, with 5 bases between. The CDR3 is 13 residues long.

This clonotype was detected many times. The CDR3 here is CASSAVETQYF. The DNA of the CDR3 is TGTGCCAGCAGTGCCGTGGAGACCCAGTACTTC. The genes are TRBV25-1 and TRBJ2-5; D unresolved. CDR3 length equals 11 residues. With 4 bases removed from V and 5 bases from J, the gap between germline ends came to 5 bases. Germline values: CDR1 MGHDK, CDR2 SYGVNS.

This clonotype was recorded many times. This rearrangement joins TRBV20-1 to TRBJ2-1; perhaps TRBD2 as D (6 bases). There are 17 residues in the CDR3. CDR1 and CDR2 from the germline V gene are DFQATT and SNEGSKA (reference sequence). The V end was cut by 1 base, the J end by 4 bases, with 20 bases between. The DNA for the CDR3 is TGCAGTGCTAGAGGATCCGACCTCGGCGGGGCATACAATGAGCAGTTCTTC. Protein: CSARGSDLGGAYNEQFF.